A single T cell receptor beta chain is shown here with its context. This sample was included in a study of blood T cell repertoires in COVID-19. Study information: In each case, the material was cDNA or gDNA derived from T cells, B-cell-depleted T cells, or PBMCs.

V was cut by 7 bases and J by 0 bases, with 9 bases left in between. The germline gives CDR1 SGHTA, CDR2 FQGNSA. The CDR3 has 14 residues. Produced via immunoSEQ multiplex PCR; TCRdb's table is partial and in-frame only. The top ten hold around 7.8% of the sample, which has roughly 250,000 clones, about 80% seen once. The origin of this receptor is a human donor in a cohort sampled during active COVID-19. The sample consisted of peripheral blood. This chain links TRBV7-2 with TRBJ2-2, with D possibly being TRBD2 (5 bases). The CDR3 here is CASTRDSNTGELFF. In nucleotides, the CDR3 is TGTGCCAGCACCCGGGATTCGAACACCGGGGAGCTGTTTTTT.